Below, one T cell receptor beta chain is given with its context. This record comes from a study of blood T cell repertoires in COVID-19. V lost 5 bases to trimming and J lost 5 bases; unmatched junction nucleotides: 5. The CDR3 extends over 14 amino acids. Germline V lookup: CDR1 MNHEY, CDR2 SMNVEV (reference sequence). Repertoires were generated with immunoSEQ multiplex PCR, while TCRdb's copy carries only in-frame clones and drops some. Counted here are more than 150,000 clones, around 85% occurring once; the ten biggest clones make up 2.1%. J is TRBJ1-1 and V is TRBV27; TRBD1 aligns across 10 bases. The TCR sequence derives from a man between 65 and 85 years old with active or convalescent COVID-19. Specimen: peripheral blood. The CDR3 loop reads CASSRGTGETEAFF. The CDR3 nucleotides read TGTGCCAGCAGTCGCGGGACAGGGGAAACTGAAGCTTTCTTT.